These 27 T cell receptor beta chains were sequenced from one sample in a study of blood T cells in healthy people across ages. A second roughly 6 to 11 cycle PCR used barcoded and J-beta primers. TCRdb itself ran the 5' RACE reads through MiXCR, one entry per CDR3 protein. In the table there are roughly 700,000 distinct CDR3 sequences, around a quarter of which are singletons. The sample was also reused in another study, on T cells of mothers and their children.

The sequenced sample consisted of blood. The receptors were sampled from a boy between 10 and 17 years old in good health.

This clonotype was picked up a small number of times. The CDR3 sequence: CASSWTSGGPQETQYF. The DNA for the CDR3 is TGTGCCAGCAGCTGGACTAGCGGGGGGCCTCAAGAGACCCAGTACTTC. The V and J genes are TRBV5-4 and TRBJ2-5; 14 bases line up with TRBD2. V gave up 3 bases and J gave up 2 bases; unmatched junction bases: 3. Germline V gene data show CDR1 as SGHNT and CDR2 as YYREEE (reference sequence). There are 16 residues in the CDR3.

This clonotype has a handful of counts. The chain carries TRBV7-2 and TRBJ2-7; 12 bases agree with TRBD1. The CDR3 extends over 15 amino acids. Germline CDR1 is SGHTA and CDR2 is FQGNSA. With 5 bases clipped from V and 4 bases from J, the junction kept 6 bases outside the gene matches. CDR3 DNA: TGTGCCAGCAGCCCGGGACAGGGGGCGATTTACGAGCAGTACTTC. Amino acids: CASSPGQGAIYEQYF.

This clonotype was picked up a small number of times. The chain combines TRBV28 with TRBJ1-1; unclear D gene. This CDR3 region has 13 residues. Trimming took off 8 bases at V and 1 base at J, with 11 bases between the two ends. The germline V gene encodes CDR1 MDHEN and CDR2 SYDVKM. As DNA, the CDR3 is TGTGCCAGCGGCACACCAGGGAACACTGAAGCTTTCTTT. Its protein product is CASGTPGNTEAFF.

A few counts support this clonotype. V usage is TRBV29-1 and J usage is TRBJ2-1; 8 bases agree with TRBD2. This CDR3 comprises 13 residues. In germline, CDR1 is SQVTM, CDR2 ANQGSEA. The ends lost 6 bases at V and 3 bases at J; junction bases unmatched: 4. As DNA, the CDR3 is TGCAGCGTGTCCCTAGCGGGCTACAATGAGCAGTTCTTC. Its protein is CSVSLAGYNEQFF.

This clonotype was seen a handful of times. The CDR3 is CASSELKDGGYTF. The CDR3 coding sequence is TGTGCCAGCAGTGAACTGAAAGATGGGGGCTACACCTTC. The chain uses TRBV6-1 and TRBJ1-2; D gene uncertain. In germline, CDR1 is MNHNS, CDR2 SASEGT. The ends were cut back, 2 bases at V and 8 bases at J, with 12 bases in the middle. The CDR3 is 13 residues long.

This clonotype turned up a few times. The V and J genes are TRBV7-9 and TRBJ2-5; 7 nucleotides align to TRBD2. The CDR3 has 11 amino acids. Germline lookup yields CDR1 SEHNR and CDR2 FQNEAQ (reference sequence). Losses at the gene ends were 8 bases for V and 8 bases for J; bases not matched to a gene: 5. The CDR3 region is CASEGRDTQYF. As DNA, the CDR3 is TGTGCCAGCGAGGGGAGGGACACCCAGTACTTC.

This rearrangement joins TRBV29-1 to TRBJ2-1, with D unresolved. The CDR3 runs 12 residues. Trimming cost V 2 bases and J 6 bases, with 8 bases left between them. Per germline, CDR1 SQVTM and CDR2 ANQGSEA. CDR3 amino acids: CSVEKGFNEQFF. As DNA, the CDR3 is TGCAGCGTTGAAAAGGGATTCAATGAGCAGTTCTTC.

This clonotype was seen a handful of times. The chain uses TRBV7-2 and TRBJ2-3, with 9 positions matching TRBD2. Germline CDR1 reads SGHTA; CDR2 reads FQGNSA. The CDR3 covers 15 residues. V trimming: 5 bases; J trimming: 4 bases; junction bases outside the gene matches: 7. CDR3 DNA sequence: TGTGCCAGCAGCGCTGGCGGGGGGGCGGCAGATACGCAGTATTTT. Encoded protein: CASSAGGGAADTQYF.

This clonotype was counted a few times. The DNA for the CDR3 is TGTGCCAGCAGTGTCGAAGACGCAACTAATGAAAAACTGTTTTTT. Its translation: CASSVEDATNEKLFF. The chain recombines TRBV6-1 with TRBJ1-4; D unresolved. The CDR3 spans 15 residues. V shed 4 bases and J shed 0 bases, with 9 bases lying between them. Germline CDR1 reads MNHNS; CDR2 reads SASEGT.

This clonotype was counted between two and nine times. The V call is TRBV7-9, the J call TRBJ1-2; tentatively, D is TRBD1 (5 bases). This CDR3 contains 15 residues. V lost 5 bases, J lost 8 bases, and 21 bases lay in between. Per the germline V gene, CDR1 is SEHNR and CDR2 is FQNEAQ (reference sequence). The CDR3: CASSLGQLDPKGYTF. The CDR3 DNA reads TGTGCCAGCAGCCTTGGACAACTGGATCCTAAGGGCTACACCTTC.

This clonotype was detected a few times. The rearrangement uses TRBV10-3 and TRBJ1-1; no reliable D call. The CDR3 length is 14 residues. Germline V lookup: CDR1 ENHRY, CDR2 SYGVKD. With 3 bases removed from V and 1 base from J, the gap between germline ends came to 9 bases. The CDR3 reads CAISDHERNTEAFF. CDR3 nucleotide sequence: TGTGCCATCAGTGATCATGAGAGGAACACTGAAGCTTTCTTT.

The chain recombines TRBV29-1 with TRBJ2-7, with D possibly TRBD1 on 5 matching bases. V lost 7 bases and J 5 bases, leaving 12 bases between the germline ends. The germline V gene encodes CDR1 SQVTM and CDR2 ANQGSEA. The CDR3 contains 11 residues. The CDR3 sequence is CSARKDNEQYF. CDR3 DNA: TGCAGCGCCAGAAAGGACAACGAGCAGTACTTC.

This clonotype has a handful of counts. The genes are TRBV27 and TRBJ2-4; D is uncertain. This CDR3 is 15 amino acids long. Germline V lookup: CDR1 MNHEY, CDR2 SMNVEV (reference sequence). The V gene lost 5 bases and the J gene lost 1 base, with 12 bases spanning the gap. CDR3 nucleotides: TGTGCCAGCAGTCCCGTGAGGTTTGCCAAAAACATTCAGTACTTC. This translates into CASSPVRFAKNIQYF.

This clonotype has a handful of counts. The rearrangement links TRBV7-9 to TRBJ2-7; 10 bases align to TRBD1. Per the germline V gene, CDR1 is SEHNR and CDR2 is FQNEAQ (reference sequence). V was pared by 5 bases and J by 3 bases, with 4 bases of the junction left unmatched. The CDR3 runs to 14 residues. The CDR3 protein is CASSKRTGGYEQYF. The CDR3 region has the DNA TGTGCCAGCAGCAAAAGGACAGGGGGCTACGAGCAGTACTTC.

The CDR3 region is CASSQAARASEQYF. CDR3 bases: TGCGCCAGCAGCCAAGCGGCCCGGGCCTCCGAGCAGTACTTC. The chain recombines TRBV4-1 with TRBJ2-7; D not resolved. Trimming stripped 1 base from V and 6 bases from J, with 13 bases between. Germline CDR1 reads MGHRA; CDR2 reads YSYEKL. The length of the CDR3 is 14 residues.

There are a few counts of this clonotype. The chain combines TRBV12-3 or TRBV12-4 with TRBJ2-5; D is perhaps TRBD1 or TRBD2 (5 bases each). TRBJ2-1 explains the end of the DNA better; the J call may be wrong. The CDR3 totals 12 residues. Here the CDR3 reads CASSPGTVEQFF. CDR3 nucleotide sequence: TGTGCCAGCAGTCCCGGGACGGTCGAGCAGTTCTTC.

This clonotype was observed a few times. This chain links TRBV6-1 with TRBJ1-4; perhaps TRBD1 as D (5 bases). The CDR3 totals 12 residues. V lost 7 bases and J 3 bases, leaving 6 bases between the germline ends. Germline CDR1 and CDR2: MNHNS and SASEGT. The CDR3 DNA follows: TGTGCCAGCATGGGGGCTAATGAAAAACTGTTTTTT. It codes for CASMGANEKLFF.

This clonotype was seen a handful of times. The chain is built from TRBV6-1 and TRBJ1-3; 7 positions agree with TRBD1. Germline-derived CDR1 and CDR2 are MNHNS and SASEGT. The CDR3 is 18 amino acids. Unmatched junction bases numbered 8, after V lost 0 bases and J lost 0 bases. CDR3 amino acids: CASSEAAGGQSSGNTIYF. The CDR3 nucleotides are TGTGCCAGCAGTGAAGCTGCAGGGGGACAGAGCTCTGGAAACACCATATATTTT.

The rearrangement links TRBV5-1 to TRBJ2-7; D perhaps matches TRBD2 (6 bases). Germline V lookup: CDR1 SGHRS, CDR2 YFSETQ. The CDR3 contains 14 residues. The V and J ends lost 3 bases and 0 bases respectively, with 10 bases between them. The DNA of the CDR3 is TGCGCCAGCAGCTCGGGGGACGGCTCCTACGAGCAGTACTTC. Protein sequence: CASSSGDGSYEQYF.

The chain combines TRBV7-8 with TRBJ2-7, with 10 bases lining up with TRBD1. The CDR3 loop spans 15 amino acids. Unmatched junction bases numbered 7, after V lost 4 bases and J lost 4 bases. From germline, CDR1 is SGHVS and CDR2 FQNEAQ. This chain's CDR3 is CASSSVDRGLYEQYF. The CDR3 DNA follows: TGTGCCAGCAGCTCCGTCGACAGGGGGCTATACGAGCAGTACTTC.

The gene calls are TRBV7-2 and TRBJ1-1, with D tentatively TRBD1 (6 bases). The length of the CDR3 is 16 residues. V lost 6 bases to trimming and J lost 1 base, with 18 bases between them. Looked up from germline, CDR1 is SGHTA and CDR2 is FQGNSA. CDR3 in DNA: TGTGCCAGCAGTAAAATCGCCGGGACAACGAACACTGAAGCTTTCTTT. Protein: CASSKIAGTTNTEAFF.

The rearrangement links TRBV20-1 to TRBJ2-1; D unclear. Germline V gene sequence: CDR1 DFQATT, CDR2 SNEGSKA (reference sequence). CDR3 length: 15 residues. Trimming took 6 bases from V and 4 from J, leaving 19 bases between them. DNA of the CDR3: TGCAGTGCCCGGAACGGCCAGGTGGGGTACAATGAGCAGTTCTTC. Its protein product is CSARNGQVGYNEQFF.

This clonotype was found a few times. CDR3: CASSSRVSGELFF. The CDR3 nucleotides are TGTGCCAGCAGTTCCAGAGTTAGCGGGGAGCTGTTTTTT. The gene calls are TRBV12-3 or TRBV12-4 and TRBJ2-2; D is undetermined. The CDR3 has 13 amino acids. Trimming pared 4 bases from V and 7 bases from J, leaving 10 bases between.

This clonotype was detected ten times or more. J is TRBJ2-5 and V is TRBV20-1, with 11 bases that match TRBD2. The J call may be incorrect, as the DNA end agrees better with TRBJ2-7. The CDR3 covers 14 residues. Germline CDR1 reads DFQATT; CDR2 reads SNEGSKA (reference sequence). CDR3 nucleotide sequence: TGCAGTGCCGCGGCCGGGACTAGCGGATACGAGCAGTACTTC. This sequence encodes CSAAAGTSGYEQYF.

This clonotype has a count of ten or more. CDR3 residues: CASSVAGGDTGELFF. CDR3 in DNA: TGTGCCAGCAGCGTAGCGGGGGGTGACACCGGGGAGCTGTTTTTT. The chain recombines TRBV4-2 with TRBJ2-2, with 10 positions matching TRBD2. The CDR3 loop spans 15 amino acids. Germline CDR1 reads LGHNA; CDR2 reads YNFKEQ. J gave up 3 bases and V 5 bases, and 3 bases lay outside the gene matches.

The V call is TRBV7-8, the J call TRBJ2-6; D not certain. Trimming stripped 7 bases from V and 1 base from J, with 11 bases between. The CDR3 spans 15 residues. Germline CDR1 reads SGHVS; CDR2 reads FQNEAQ. DNA of the CDR3: TGTGCCAGCACTCCTGGGCTGTCTGGGGCCAACGTCCTGACTTTC. Its translation is CASTPGLSGANVLTF.

This sequence joins TRBV6-5 and TRBJ2-5; D is possibly TRBD2 (5 bases). The length of the CDR3 is 14 residues. Per germline, CDR1 MNHEY and CDR2 SVGAGI. V lost 6 bases and J 2 bases, leaving 13 bases between the germline ends. CDR3 amino acids: CASRAWSGQETQYF. The DNA of the CDR3 is TGTGCCAGCAGGGCGTGGTCGGGGCAAGAGACCCAGTACTTC.